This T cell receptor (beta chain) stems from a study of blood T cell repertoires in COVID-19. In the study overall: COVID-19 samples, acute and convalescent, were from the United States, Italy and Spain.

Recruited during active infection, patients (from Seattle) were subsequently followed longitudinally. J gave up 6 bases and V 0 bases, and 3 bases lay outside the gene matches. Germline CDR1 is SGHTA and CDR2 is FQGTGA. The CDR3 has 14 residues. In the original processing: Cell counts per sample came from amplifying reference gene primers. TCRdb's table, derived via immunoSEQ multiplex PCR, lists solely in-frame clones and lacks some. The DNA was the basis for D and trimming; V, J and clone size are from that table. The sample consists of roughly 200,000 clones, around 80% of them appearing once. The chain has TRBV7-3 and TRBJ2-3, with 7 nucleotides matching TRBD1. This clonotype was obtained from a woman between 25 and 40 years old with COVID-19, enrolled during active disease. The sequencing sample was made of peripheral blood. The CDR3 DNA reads TGTGCCAGCAGCTTAACCGGGACAGTGGATACGCAGTATTTT. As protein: CASSLTGTVDTQYF.